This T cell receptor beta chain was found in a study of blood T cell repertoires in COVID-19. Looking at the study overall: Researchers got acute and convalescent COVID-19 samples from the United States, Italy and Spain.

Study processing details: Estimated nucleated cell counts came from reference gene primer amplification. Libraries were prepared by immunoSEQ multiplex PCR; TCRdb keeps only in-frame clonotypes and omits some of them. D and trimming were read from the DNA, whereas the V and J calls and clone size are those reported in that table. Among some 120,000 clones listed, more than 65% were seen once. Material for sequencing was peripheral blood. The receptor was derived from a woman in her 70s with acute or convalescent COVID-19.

The CDR3 sequence is CASSASGSPYNEQFF. The DNA of the CDR3 is TGCGCCAGCAGTGCGAGCGGGAGCCCCTACAATGAGCAGTTCTTC. This chain joins TRBV10-1 and TRBJ2-1; 8 nucleotides agree with TRBD2. The CDR3 has 15 amino acids. The V segment lost 4 bases and the J segment 2 bases; nucleotides outside the gene matches: 4. The V gene's germline CDR1 is WNHNN and CDR2 SYGVQD (reference sequence).